This TCR beta chain came from a study of blood T cell repertoires in COVID-19. Source study methods: Scientists estimated how many nucleated cells there were by amplifying reference gene primers. The data were produced by immunoSEQ multiplex PCR, yet TCRdb's version contains in-frame clones alone and is incomplete. That table is the source of V, J and clone size, and D and trimming were worked out from the DNA. The sample carries about 330,000 clones, 92% recorded once. From germline, CDR1 is SGHTA and CDR2 FQGNSA. The CDR3 length is 14 residues. Unmatched junction bases numbered 4, after V lost 1 base and J lost 5 bases.

The sequence was collected from a woman aged 25-40 years who had recovered from COVID-19. The chain combines TRBV7-2 with TRBJ2-5; 7 nucleotides agree with TRBD2. The material sequenced was PBMCs or T cells enriched from blood (not recorded which). CDR3 region: CASSLGWGGETQYF. The CDR3 DNA follows: TGTGCCAGCAGCTTAGGTTGGGGAGGGGAGACCCAGTACTTC. The full variable domain, with the rest looked up from reference TRBV7-2 and TRBJ2-5, is GAGVSQSPSNKVTEKGKDVELRCDPISGHTALYWYRQSLGQGLEFLIYFQGNSAPDKSGLPSDRFSAERTGGSVSTLTIQRTQQEDSAVYLCASSLGWGGETQYFGPGTRLLVL.